This paragraph reports one TCR beta chain. The CDR3 loop spans 13 amino acids. V lost 8 bases, J lost 0 bases, and 5 bases lay in between. CDR1 is ENHRY, CDR2 SYGVKD, per germline. These data originate in a study of blood T cell repertoires in COVID-19. Original processing notes: Estimated nucleated cell counts came from reference gene primer amplification. Some clones are missing from TCRdb's copy, which holds only in-frame ones; the method was immunoSEQ multiplex PCR. Clone size and V and J calls were adopted from that table, with D and trimming inferred from the DNA. The table includes roughly 73,000 clones, about 88% detected once.

The V gene is TRBV10-3, the J gene TRBJ1-6, with unresolved D. The receptor was isolated from a man in his 70s with active or convalescent COVID-19. Sequencing input: peripheral blood. CDR3 nucleotides: TGTGCCATCGGGAGCTCCTATAATTCACCCCTCCACTTT. The encoded protein is CAIGSSYNSPLHF.